These T cell receptor beta chains were read from a single sample in a study of blood T cell dynamics during melanoma immunotherapy. Measured with immunoSEQ multiplex PCR; TCRdb has only the in-frame clones, and not every one. The repertoire holds about 14,000 clones, with approximately 84% as singletons. The source was blood, collected from a patient treated with checkpoint blockade. These receptors were taken from a human donor with melanoma. Each CDR3 is given with its conserved first and last residue. Each record gives: clone size, J gene, V gene, D gene, CDR3 DNA, CDR3 protein. A D gene is named only where the DNA matches it firmly. Clone size is not always given. Where it is, it says once, few, many or a class for expanded clones.

.	TRBJ2-3	TRBV10-3	TRBD1	TGTGCCATCAGTACTACCGGGACAGGGGCGGATACGCAGTATTTT	CAISTTGTGADTQYF
.	TRBJ1-2	TRBV19	.	TGTGCCACCTGGCGGCAGGGATCTTTTGGCTACACCTTC	CATWRQGSFGYTF
.	TRBJ2-3	TRBV2	.	TGTGCCAGCAGTGAAGCTTGGGAGGCAGATACGCAGTATTTT	CASSEAWEADTQYF
.	TRBJ2-2	TRBV7-9	.	TGTGCCAGCAGCTTAGGGCCTAGGGCCGGGGAGCTGTTTTTT	CASSLGPRAGELFF
.	TRBJ1-4	TRBV5-1	TRBD1	TGCGCCAGCAGCCTGGCGACAGGGGATGAAAAACTGTTTTTT	CASSLATGDEKLFF
.	TRBJ2-2	TRBV7-2	.	TGTGCCAGCAGCTTGGAGCGAGTCACCGGGGAGCTGTTTTTT	CASSLERVTGELFF
.	TRBJ2-3	TRBV7-2	.	TGTGCCAGCAGCTTCGGACCCGCTACAGATACGCAGTATTTT	CASSFGPATDTQYF
.	TRBJ1-4	TRBV5-6	.	TGTGCCAGCAGCTCCGACAGGTCCCGTTGGAATGAAAAACTGTTTTTT	CASSSDRSRWNEKLFF
once	TRBJ2-7	TRBV5-6	.	TGTGCCAGCAGCTTCTACAGCCAGTACGAGCAGTACTTC	CASSFYSQYEQYF
.	TRBJ1-5	TRBV5-1	.	TGCGCCAGCAGCTTAGAGGGGGGAAGGAATCAGCCCCAGCATTTT	CASSLEGGRNQPQHF
.	TRBJ2-2	TRBV9	TRBD2	TGTGCCAGCAGCCCGGGACTAGAGAGCGGGGAGCTGTTTTTT	CASSPGLESGELFF
.	TRBJ2-7	TRBV7-2	.	TGTGCCAGCAGCACCTCGGCCGCCTACGAGCAGTACTTC	CASSTSAAYEQYF
.	TRBJ1-5	TRBV6-6	.	TGTGCCAGCCGAGACGGGGGGAGCAATCAGCCCCAGCATTTT	CASRDGGSNQPQHF
.	TRBJ1-2	TRBV5-5	TRBD1	TGTGCCAGCAGCTGGGGACAGGGAAGCGACTATGGCTACACCTTC	CASSWGQGSDYGYTF
.	TRBJ1-2	TRBV11-2	TRBD1	TGTGCCAGCAGTCGGACAGGGAGCTATGGCTACACCTTC	CASSRTGSYGYTF
.	TRBJ1-2	TRBV19	.	TGTGCCAGTAGCAGCCGGGACTCCACGGGGGGCTACACCTTC	CASSSRDSTGGYTF
.	TRBJ1-6	TRBV9	.	TGTGCCAGCAGCGGGGCGAAGGATAATTCACCCCTCCACTTT	CASSGAKDNSPLHF
.	TRBJ1-2	TRBV30	.	TGTGCCTGTCTTGTCAGGGAAGCTAACTATGGCTACACCTTC	CACLVREANYGYTF
.	TRBJ2-2	TRBV7-2	.	TGTGCCAGCAGCTTACAAGGGATTCGGAACACCGGGGAGCTGTTTTTT	CASSLQGIRNTGELFF
.	TRBJ2-6	TRBV11-2	.	TGTGCCAGCAGCTTGCAGAGGCTCTCTGGGGCCAACGTCCTGACTTTC	CASSLQRLSGANVLTF
.	TRBJ1-2	TRBV7-9	TRBD1	TGTGCCAGCAGCTTAGAGGGGGCGGAGGGCTACACCTTC	CASSLEGAEGYTF
.	TRBJ2-2	TRBV29-1	.	TGCAGCGTTGAACAGGCCCAGAACACCGGGGAGCTGTTTTTT	CSVEQAQNTGELFF
.	TRBJ1-2	TRBV27	.	TGTGCCAGCAGTTTCGGGGAGGGGCGAAATCCTAACTATGGCTACACCTTC	CASSFGEGRNPNYGYTF
.	TRBJ1-5	TRBV6-1	.	TGTGCCAGCAGTGAATTGGGGCTCAATCAGCCCCAGCATTTT	CASSELGLNQPQHF
few	TRBJ2-3	TRBV7-2	TRBD2	TGTGCCAGCAGCTTAGTGAGCGGGGGCACAGATACGCAGTATTTT	CASSLVSGGTDTQYF
.	TRBJ1-1	TRBV18	.	TGTGCCAGCTCAGGGAACAAGACCCCGGTTGAAGCTTTCTTT	CASSGNKTPVEAFF
.	TRBJ1-5	TRBV19	TRBD1	TGTGCCAGTTCCGACAGGGGCGGCAATCAGCCCCAGCATTTT	CASSDRGGNQPQHF
.	TRBJ2-1	TRBV4-1	TRBD2	TGCGCCAGCAGCCAAGATCGGGGGGGGGCCAGTGAGCAGTTCTTC	CASSQDRGGASEQFF
once	TRBJ1-4	TRBV5-5	.	TGTGCCAGCAGCTCATCACCGGGACAAGATGAAAAACTGTTTTTT	CASSSSPGQDEKLFF
once	TRBJ1-3	TRBV6-5	.	TGTGCCAGCAGTTCTACCTCTGGAAACACCATATATTTT	CASSSTSGNTIYF
.	TRBJ2-3	TRBV7-9	.	TGTGCCAGCAGCTCCTACAGGGCCCGCGATACGCAGTATTTT	CASSSYRARDTQYF
.	TRBJ2-1	TRBV29-1	.	TGCAGCGTTGGACAGCTTAATGACAATGAGCAGTTCTTC	CSVGQLNDNEQFF
.	TRBJ2-5	TRBV28	.	TGTGCCAGCAGTCCCCGTCTAGAGACCCAGTACTTC	CASSPRLETQYF
.	TRBJ1-4	TRBV10-2	.	TGCGCCAGCAGCCAAGTTAATGAAAAACTGTTTTTT	CASSQVNEKLFF
.	TRBJ1-4	TRBV19	.	TGTGCCAGTAGTATCCTGTCGGGTGATAATGAAAAACTGTTTTTT	CASSILSGDNEKLFF
.	TRBJ2-4	TRBV7-6	.	TGTGCCAGCAGCTACGGTGGGGGAGCCAAAAACATTCAGTACTTC	CASSYGGGAKNIQYF
.	TRBJ2-7	TRBV7-2	.	TGTGCCAGCAGCTTAAATTCAGGCTCCTACGAGCAGTACTTC	CASSLNSGSYEQYF
.	TRBJ1-2	TRBV2	.	TGTGCCAGCAGTGAAGCGCGTGGGCAGGGAAGCTATGGCTACACCTTC	CASSEARGQGSYGYTF
.	TRBJ1-1	TRBV7-2	TRBD1	TGTGCCAGCAGCTTGGGGGACAGTCTAGAGGAAGCTTTCTTT	CASSLGDSLEEAFF
.	TRBJ2-1	TRBV7-9	TRBD2	TGTGCCAGCAGCTCCCCCCCGGGGACTAGCGGGGGGGAATACAATGAGCAGTTCTTC	CASSSPPGTSGGEYNEQFF
.	TRBJ1-3	TRBV7-2	TRBD1	TGTGCCAGCAGCCAGACAGGGGGCTATGGAAACACCATATATTTT	CASSQTGGYGNTIYF
few	TRBJ1-1	TRBV2	.	TGTGCCAGCAGTCCCACAGGGTCGGGATACACTGAAGCTTTCTTT	CASSPTGSGYTEAFF
.	TRBJ1-1	TRBV27	.	TGTGCCAGCCGTTATTCTTCATTGAACACTGAAGCTTTCTTT	CASRYSSLNTEAFF
once	TRBJ1-1	TRBV19	.	TGTGCCAGTAGCAATCCCGGGCCCACCAACACTGAAGCTTTCTTT	CASSNPGPTNTEAFF
.	TRBJ2-3	TRBV7-6	TRBD2	TGTGCCAGCAGCTTCGACGGGGGGGCAGTAGATACGCAGTATTTT	CASSFDGGAVDTQYF